Sequencing of this TCR beta chain was carried out in a study of T cell changes during pregnancy in multiple sclerosis. Clones were sequenced by immunoSEQ multiplex PCR, and TCRdb holds only the in-frame ones, with some missing. Here the sample spans 42,000 or so clones, about 85% being singletons. J lost 4 bases, V lost 4 bases, and 6 bases had no gene match. The CDR3 has 15 residues. Germline V CDR1 and CDR2: SGHRS, YFSETQ. This TCR was sampled from a female donor with multiple sclerosis, enrolled in a pregnancy study. The sequences come from CD4+ T cells from peripheral blood mononuclear cells, collected after pregnancy. The chain recombines TRBV5-1 with TRBJ2-1; 9 nucleotides agree with TRBD1. The CDR3 sequence is CASSGGTGLYNEQFF. CDR3 DNA: TGCGCCAGCAGCGGCGGGACAGGGCTTTACAATGAGCAGTTCTTC.